This T cell receptor (beta chain) was captured in a study of T-cell reconstitution after alpha-beta-depleted transplantation in children. TCRbeta library preparation incorporated unique molecular identifiers. MiXCR, applied by TCRdb to the PCR reads, yields one record per CDR3 protein. The table has over 550,000 distinct CDR3 sequences, under 12% seen once; the top ten hold less than 5%. The CDR3 spans 16 residues. Germline assignment: CDR1 SGHTA and CDR2 FQGNSA. V was trimmed by 1 base and J by 0 bases, leaving 11 bases between them. This clonotype was counted only a few times. The source is a human donor who donated a stem cell graft to a child with acute myeloid leukemia. The source material was PBMCs from the stem cell graft donor, sampled from the stem cell graft. The chain uses TRBV7-2 and TRBJ2-3; D call uncertain. The CDR3 spells CASSLGAEQSTDTQYF. The CDR3 DNA sequence: TGTGCCAGCAGCTTAGGGGCGGAGCAAAGCACAGATACGCAGTATTTT.